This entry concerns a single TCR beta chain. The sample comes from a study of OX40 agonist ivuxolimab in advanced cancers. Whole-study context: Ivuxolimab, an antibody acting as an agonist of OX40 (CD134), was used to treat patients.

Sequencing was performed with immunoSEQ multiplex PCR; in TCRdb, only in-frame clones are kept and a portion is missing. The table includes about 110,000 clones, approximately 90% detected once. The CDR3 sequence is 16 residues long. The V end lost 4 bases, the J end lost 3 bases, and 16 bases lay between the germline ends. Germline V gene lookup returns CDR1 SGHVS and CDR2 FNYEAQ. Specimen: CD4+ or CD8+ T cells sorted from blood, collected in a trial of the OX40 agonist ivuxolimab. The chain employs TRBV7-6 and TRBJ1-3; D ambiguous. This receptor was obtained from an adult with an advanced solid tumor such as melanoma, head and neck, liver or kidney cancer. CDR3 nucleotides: TGTGCCAGCAGCTCAGGCGTTGCTAACCTTGGAAACACCATATATTTT. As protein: CASSSGVANLGNTIYF.